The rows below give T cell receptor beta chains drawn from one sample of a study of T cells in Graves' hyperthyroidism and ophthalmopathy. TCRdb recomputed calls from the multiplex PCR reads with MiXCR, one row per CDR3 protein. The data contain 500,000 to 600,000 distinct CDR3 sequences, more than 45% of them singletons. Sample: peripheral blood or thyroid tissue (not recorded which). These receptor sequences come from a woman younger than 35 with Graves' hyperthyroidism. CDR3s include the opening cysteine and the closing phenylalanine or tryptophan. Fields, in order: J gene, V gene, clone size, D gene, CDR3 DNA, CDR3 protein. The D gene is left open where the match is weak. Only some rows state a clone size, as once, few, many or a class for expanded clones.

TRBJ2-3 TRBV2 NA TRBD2 TGTGCCAGCAGTGGACTGACTAGCGGGAGAACAGATACGCAGTATTTT CASSGLTSGRTDTQYF
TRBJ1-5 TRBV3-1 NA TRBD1 TGTGCCAGCAGCCCCAAGGGGGACAGGGGAGATTATAGCAATCAGCCCCAGCATTTT CASSPKGDRGDYSNQPQHF
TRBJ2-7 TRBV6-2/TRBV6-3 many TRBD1 TGTGCCAGCAGATCCCGGGACAGGGGCCACGAGCAGTACTTC CASRSRDRGHEQYF
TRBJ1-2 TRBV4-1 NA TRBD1 TGCGCCAGCAGCCGCCGGACAGGACGATATGGCTACACCTTC CASSRRTGRYGYTF
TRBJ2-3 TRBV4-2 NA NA TGTGCCAGCAGCCCGACTCCTGTCAGCACAGATACGCAGTATTTT CASSPTPVSTDTQYF
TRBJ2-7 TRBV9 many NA TGTGCCAGCAGTGTAGGAGGGACACACTCCTACGAGCAGTACTTC CASSVGGTHSYEQYF
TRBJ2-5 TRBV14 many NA TGTGCCAGCAGCCAAGGGCAGGTCGGAGAGACCCAGTACTTC CASSQGQVGETQYF
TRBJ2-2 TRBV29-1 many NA TGCAGCGTTGCTAGGACAGGGACTACCACCGGGGAGCTGTTTTTT CSVARTGTTTGELFF
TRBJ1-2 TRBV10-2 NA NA TGCGCCAGCAGTGAAAACAGAAACTGTGGCTACACCTTC CASSENRNCGYTF
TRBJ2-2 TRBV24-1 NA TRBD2 TGTGCCACCAGTGATTCAGGACTAGCGGGACACGGGGAGCTGTTTTTT CATSDSGLAGHGELFF
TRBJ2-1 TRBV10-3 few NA TGTGCCATCAGTCACGGCGGAATCTCCTACAATGAGCAGTTCTTC CAISHGGISYNEQFF
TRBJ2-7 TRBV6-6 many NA TGTGCCAGCAGTAACCCGGGTCGGCTCCACCCCTACGAGCAGTACTTC CASSNPGRLHPYEQYF
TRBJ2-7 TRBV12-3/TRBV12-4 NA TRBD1 TGTGCCAGCAGCCGGCCGGGACAGGGGCCCTACTACGAGCAGTACTTC CASSRPGQGPYYEQYF
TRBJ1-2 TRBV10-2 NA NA TGCGCCAGCAGTGAGTCGGTGGGAGGTGGTGGCTACACCTTC CASSESVGGGGYTF
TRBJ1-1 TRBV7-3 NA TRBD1 TGTGCCAGCAGCCTTAACGAGGACAGGGCGGCTTTCTTT CASSLNEDRAAFF
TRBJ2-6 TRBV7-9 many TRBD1 TGTGCCAGCAGCGACAGGGCCGGTGGGGCCAACGTCCTGACTTTC CASSDRAGGANVLTF
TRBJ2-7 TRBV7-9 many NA TGTGCCAGCAGCGACCCATCCTCCATCTACGAGCAGTACTTC CASSDPSSIYEQYF
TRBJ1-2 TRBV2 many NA TGTGCCAGGGGGGGGATAGGGAGTTACTATGGCTACACCTTC CARGGIGSYYGYTF
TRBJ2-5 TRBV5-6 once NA TGTGCCAGCAGCATGTACGGGACTCCCAATCAGCCCCAGTACTTC CASSMYGTPNQPQYF
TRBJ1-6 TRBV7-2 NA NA TGTGCCAGCAGCCCTACGAGGGTGCGGGCGGAAAAAGGATCACCCCTCCACTTT CASSPTRVRAEKGSPLHF
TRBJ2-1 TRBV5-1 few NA TGCGCCAGCAGCTTCGCGGGGGCGAAATACAATGAGCAGTTCTTC CASSFAGAKYNEQFF
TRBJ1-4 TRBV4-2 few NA TGTGCCAGCAGCCAATCGATAGTGGGAGATGAAAAACTGTTTTTT CASSQSIVGDEKLFF
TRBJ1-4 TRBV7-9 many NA TGTGCCAGCAGCTTAGCGCTCGGGGGCGCAACTAATGAAAAACTGTTTTTT CASSLALGGATNEKLFF
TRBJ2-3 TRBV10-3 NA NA TGTGCCATCACTGGATCGGGCAGCCGAACGGCTAACTACACAGATACGCAGTATTTT CAITGSGSRTANYTDTQYF
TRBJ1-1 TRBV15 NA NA TGTGCCACCACCCGTCTTGGGGACTTGACGAACAATGAAGCTTTCTTT CATTRLGDLTNNEAFF
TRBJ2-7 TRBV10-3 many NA TGTGCCATCAGTGACTTTCAAGGGATGGATAATTACGAGCAGTACTTC CAISDFQGMDNYEQYF
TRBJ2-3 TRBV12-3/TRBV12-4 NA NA TGTGCCAGCAGTGCCCCGGGGAGGTCTAGCACAGATACGCAGTATTTT CASSAPGRSSTDTQYF
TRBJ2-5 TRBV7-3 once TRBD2 TGTGCCAGCAGACCGACTAGCGCTCAAGACCTTCAAGAGACCCAGTACTTC CASRPTSAQDLQETQYF
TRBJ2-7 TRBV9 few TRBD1 TGTGCCAGCAGCGCGGGGGCGGGACAGGGGCACGAGCAGTACTTC CASSAGAGQGHEQYF
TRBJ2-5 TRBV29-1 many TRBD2 TGCAGCGTTGCGGGACTAGCGGGAGAGGAGGGCCAAGAGACCCAGTACTTC CSVAGLAGEEGQETQYF
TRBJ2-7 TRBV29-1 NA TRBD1 TGCAGCGTGACCGGGACAGGGAATGAGCAGTACTTC CSVTGTGNEQYF
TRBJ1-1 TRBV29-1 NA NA TGCAGCTTGGTGAGGGGTCGGACTGAAGCTTTCTTT CSLVRGRTEAFF
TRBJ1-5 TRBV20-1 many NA TGCAGTGCTATCAGCCGGGTTTATAGCAATCAGCCCCAGCATTTT CSAISRVYSNQPQHF
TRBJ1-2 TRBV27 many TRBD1 TGTGCCAGCAGTTTGGACAGGGGGGTTAATGGCTACACCTTC CASSLDRGVNGYTF
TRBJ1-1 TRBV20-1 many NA TGCAGTGCTAGAGATGCAAGCTCCGTATGGGAAGCTTTCTTT CSARDASSVWEAFF
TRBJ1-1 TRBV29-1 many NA TGCAGCGTTGTAGGCCAGCTCAACACTGAAGCTTTCTTT CSVVGQLNTEAFF
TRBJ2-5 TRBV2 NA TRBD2 TGTGCCAGCAGAGGACTAGCGGTCCTCAGGGGGGAGACCCAGTACTTC CASRGLAVLRGETQYF
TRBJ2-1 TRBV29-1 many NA TGCAGCGTTGGTTCCCATGAGCAGTTCTTC CSVGSHEQFF
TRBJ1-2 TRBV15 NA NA TGTGCCACCAGCAGTGAACGTCCCAGCTATGGCTACACCTTC CATSSERPSYGYTF
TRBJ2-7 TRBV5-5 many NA TGTGCCAGCAGCTTGGTGGACTTGACCTCCTACGAGCAGTACTTC CASSLVDLTSYEQYF
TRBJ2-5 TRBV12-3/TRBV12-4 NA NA TGTGCCAGCAGCATGAACGGAGAGACCCAGTACTTC CASSMNGETQYF
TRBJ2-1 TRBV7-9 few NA TGTGCCAGCAGCCAGAGCTCCTACAATGAGCAGTTCTTC CASSQSSYNEQFF